Shown below are 31 T cell receptor beta chains from a single sample sequenced in a study of control samples from healthy donors and cancer patients. Sequencing was performed with immunoSEQ multiplex PCR; in TCRdb, only in-frame clones are kept and a portion is missing. The sample records about 120,000 clones, 89% being singletons. The sample taken for sequencing was blood. The receptors were sampled from a man aged 50 to 60 in good health.

The chain joins TRBV15 to TRBJ1-1; TRBD1 matches 7 bases. The CDR3 loop spans 14 amino acids. J lost 4 bases, V lost 3 bases, and 5 bases had no gene match. Germline V gene lookup returns CDR1 LNHNV and CDR2 YYDKDF (reference sequence). The CDR3 sequence is CATSRAGGVTEAFF. In DNA, the CDR3 is TGTGCCACCAGCAGGGCAGGGGGTGTCACTGAAGCTTTCTTT.

V is TRBV18 and J is TRBJ1-4; D gene uncertain. V lost 0 bases and J 5 bases, leaving 7 bases between the germline ends. Germline CDR1 is KGHSH and CDR2 is LQKENI. There are 14 residues in the CDR3. The CDR3 coding sequence is TGTGCCAGCTCACCACCTCAGATCAATGAAAAACTGTTTTTT. This sequence encodes CASSPPQINEKLFF.

This clone was seen more than once but under ten times. The genes are TRBV3-1 (or the pseudogene TRBV3-2) and TRBJ1-2; no reliable D call. This CDR3 contains 14 residues. Per germline, CDR1 LGHDT and CDR2 YNNKEL (reference sequence). V lost 2 bases to trimming and J lost 6 bases, with 13 bases between them. The CDR3 nucleotides read TGTGCCAGCAGCCAATTGGCCCGAGAGGATGGCTACACCTTC. This codes for CASSQLAREDGYTF.

This chain links TRBV2 with TRBJ2-3; 9 bases are shared with TRBD2. Looked up from germline, CDR1 is SNHLY and CDR2 is FYNNEI. The CDR3 contains 16 residues. V was clipped by 3 bases and J by 4 bases; unmatched bases: 8. The CDR3 region has the DNA TGTGCCAGCAGTGAGCGGGCCAGCGGGGGGCCAGATACGCAGTATTTT. It yields the protein CASSERASGGPDTQYF.

The count of this clone is one. This sample includes further DNA sequences coding for the same CDR3. This rearrangement joins TRBV18 to TRBJ1-2; TRBD1 matches at 8 bases. Germline values: CDR1 KGHSH, CDR2 LQKENI. The CDR3 sequence is 14 residues long. Trimming took 2 bases from V and 4 from J; bases not matched to a gene: 3. In DNA, the CDR3 is TGTGCCAGCTCACCAGACAGGGGCGGCTATGGCTACACCTTC. Protein product: CASSPDRGGYGYTF.

The rearrangement joins TRBV12-3 or TRBV12-4 to TRBJ1-1, with D possibly TRBD1 on 6 matching bases. V was cut by 6 bases and J by 5 bases, with 10 bases left in between. The CDR3 spans 12 residues. CDR3 nucleotide sequence: TGTGCCAGCAGCCAGGACAGAACTGAAGCTTTCTTT. It translates to CASSQDRTEAFF.

The CDR3 spells CASSLQGASYGYTF. DNA for the CDR3: TGCGCCAGCAGCTTGCAGGGAGCGAGCTATGGCTACACCTTC. This rearrangement joins TRBV5-1 to TRBJ1-2; tentative D call: TRBD1 (5 bases). V lost 1 base to trimming and J lost 4 bases, with 11 bases between them. This CDR3 contains 14 residues. Germline V gene sequence: CDR1 SGHRS, CDR2 YFSETQ.

This clone occurred a few times. The CDR3 protein is CASRDRGLTGNTIYF. The CDR3 region has the DNA TGTGCCAGCAGGGACAGGGGGCTTACAGGAAACACCATATATTTT. The rearrangement links TRBV6-5 to TRBJ1-3; TRBD1 aligns across 11 bases. With 6 bases clipped from V and 4 bases from J, the junction kept 5 bases outside the gene matches. CDR1 MNHEY and CDR2 SVGAGI come from the germline V gene. The CDR3 is 15 residues long.

V is TRBV30 and J is TRBJ2-1; D call uncertain. V was shortened by 2 bases and J by 8 bases, with 4 bases between the two germline ends. The CDR3 totals 10 residues. Germline loops: CDR1 GTSNPN, CDR2 SVGIG (reference sequence). CDR3 protein: CAWSTYEQFF. CDR3 DNA sequence: TGTGCCTGGAGTACGTATGAGCAGTTCTTC.

CDR3 in DNA: TGTGCCAGCAGCCTTGGGACAGCCTCACGCACTGAAGCTTTCTTT. Translation: CASSLGTASRTEAFF. This chain joins TRBV6-2 or TRBV6-3 and TRBJ1-1; the match to TRBD1 covers 7 bases. This CDR3 contains 15 residues. J was trimmed by 4 bases and V by 6 bases; bases with no gene match: 11. The germline CDR1 and CDR2 sequences are MNHEY and SVGEGT.

The chain employs TRBV9 and TRBJ2-1, with 10 bases lining up with TRBD2. Germline V gives CDR1 SGDLS, CDR2 YYNGEE. The J segment lost 6 bases and the V segment lost 2 bases, leaving 2 bases of the junction unmatched. The CDR3 has 14 amino acids. The chain's CDR3 is CASSVGTSANEQFF. The CDR3 DNA follows: TGTGCCAGCAGCGTGGGGACTAGCGCCAATGAGCAGTTCTTC.

The chain is built from TRBV3-1 (or the pseudogene TRBV3-2) and TRBJ2-7, with TRBD1 matching over 11 bases. Germline CDR1 LGHDT, CDR2 YNNKEL (reference sequence). This CDR3 is 15 amino acids long. V lost 1 base, J lost 5 bases, and 4 bases stayed unmatched. The CDR3, as DNA: TGTGCCAGCAGCCAAGGGACAGGGGGCGTGCACGAGCAGTACTTC. This codes for CASSQGTGGVHEQYF.

The V and J genes are TRBV5-1 and TRBJ2-5; the match to TRBD1 covers 8 bases. The germline V gene has CDR1 SGHRS and CDR2 YFSETQ. J lost 2 bases, V lost 0 bases, and 3 bases had no gene match. The CDR3 runs 15 residues. CDR3 in DNA: TGCGCCAGCAGCTTGGTGGGGGACAGGCAAGAGACCCAGTACTTC. Residues: CASSLVGDRQETQYF.

The chain couples TRBV27 to TRBJ2-7; TRBD1 might be the D (6 bases). From germline, CDR1 is MNHEY and CDR2 SMNVEV (reference sequence). The ends were cut back, 2 bases at V and 4 bases at J, with 15 bases in the middle. CDR3 length: 15 residues. This CDR3 reads CASSLGGGFSYEQYF. In DNA form, the CDR3 reads TGTGCCAGCAGTTTAGGGGGCGGGTTTTCTTACGAGCAGTACTTC.

As regards this clone: One end of the junction varies from germline; a read error may be responsible. This chain links TRBV30 with TRBJ2-6; D is unresolved. The CDR3 sequence is 14 residues long. Germline V CDR1 and CDR2: GTSNPN, SVGIG (reference sequence). Here the CDR3 reads CAWGVLSGANVLTF. DNA of the CDR3: TGTGCCTGGGGTGTCCTCTCTGGGGCCAACGTCCTGACTTTC.

The chain is built from TRBV29-1 and TRBJ2-5, with D maybe TRBD2 (6 bases). There are 15 residues in the CDR3. Trimming shortened V by 4 bases and J by 3 bases, and 18 bases separated the two germline ends. CDR1 is SQVTM and CDR2 is ANQGSEA in the germline V gene. CDR3 nucleotides: TGCAGCGTTGGGGGAGCGGGCCTCCGGAAAGAGACCCAGTACTTC. It specifies CSVGGAGLRKETQYF. Supplemented by reference TRBV29-1 and TRBJ2-5, the full variable domain reads SAVISQKPSRDICQRGTSLTIQCQVDSQVTMMFWYRQQPGQSLTLIATANQGSEATYESGFVIDKFPISRPNLTFSTLTVSNMSPEDSSIYLCSVGGAGLRKETQYFGPGTRLLVL.

This chain links TRBV9 with TRBJ2-7; either TRBD1 or TRBD2 may fit D (5 bases each). Trimming pared 0 bases from V and 7 bases from J, leaving 14 bases between. Germline assignment: CDR1 SGDLS and CDR2 YYNGEE. The length of the CDR3 is 14 residues. The CDR3 nucleotides read TGTGCCAGCAGCGTAGGGGGGACCGCGGTTGAGCAGTACTTC. It codes for CASSVGGTAVEQYF.

The chain combines TRBV5-8 with TRBJ2-5; D remains ambiguous. This CDR3 has 15 amino acids. Per germline, CDR1 SGHTS and CDR2 YDEGEE. With 0 bases removed from V and 7 bases from J, the gap between germline ends came to 16 bases. CDR3 loop: CASSLADYQPRTQYF. DNA for the CDR3: TGTGCCAGCAGCTTGGCCGATTATCAACCCCGGACCCAGTACTTC.

This clone was recorded many times. The V call is TRBV14, the J call TRBJ2-1; TRBD2 matches at 13 bases. J gave up 5 bases and V 0 bases, and 13 bases lay outside the gene matches. The V gene's germline CDR1 is SGHDN and CDR2 FVKESK. The CDR3 runs 20 residues. The CDR3 spells CASSQDLRGTSGEINNEQFF. The CDR3 nucleotides are TGTGCCAGCAGCCAAGATCTGCGGGGGACTAGCGGGGAGATAAACAATGAGCAGTTCTTC.

The CDR3 DNA reads TGTGCCAGCAGCCTAGACAGAGCCCAAGAAGCTTTCTTT. Translation gives CASSLDRAQEAFF. The gene calls are TRBV5-5 and TRBJ1-1, with D tentatively TRBD1 (5 bases). V was clipped by 4 bases and J by 8 bases, with 15 bases between them. The CDR3 extends over 13 amino acids. From germline, CDR1 is SGHKS and CDR2 YYEKEE (reference sequence).

The chain uses TRBV30 and TRBJ1-6; D is perhaps TRBD1 (5 bases). Germline V gene data show CDR1 as GTSNPN and CDR2 as SVGIG (reference sequence). This CDR3 is 16 amino acids long. Trimming cost V 0 bases and J 8 bases, with 17 bases left between them. CDR3 residues: CAWSVRPPTGDSPLHF. As DNA, the CDR3 is TGTGCCTGGAGTGTAAGGCCTCCGACGGGGGATTCACCCCTCCACTTT.

V is TRBV19 and J is TRBJ2-1; D not resolved. This CDR3 is built from 13 residues. V dropped 3 bases and J dropped 5 bases, with 8 bases sitting between them. CDR1 and CDR2 from the germline V gene are LNHDA and SQIVND (reference sequence). In DNA, the CDR3 is TGTGCCAGTAGTATGGTCCTCAACAATGAGCAGTTCTTC. It specifies CASSMVLNNEQFF. Full variable domain (missing parts from reference TRBV19 and TRBJ2-1): DGGITQSPKYLFRKEGQNVTLSCEQNLNHDAMYWYRQDPGQGLRLIYYSQIVNDFQKGDIAEGYSVSREKKESFPLTVTSAQKNPTAFYLCASSMVLNNEQFFGPGTRLTVL.

The CDR3 region has the DNA TGCGCCAGCAGCCCACCAGGCTCACGGGGGAACACTGAAGCTTTCTTT. Translating gives CASSPPGSRGNTEAFF. The chain employs TRBV5-1 and TRBJ1-1; D is undetermined. V was pared by 4 bases and J by 1 base, with 17 bases between. Germline V gene data show CDR1 as SGHRS and CDR2 as YFSETQ. The CDR3 loop spans 16 amino acids.

This rearrangement joins TRBV7-6 to TRBJ1-1, with D perhaps matching TRBD1 (6 bases). V was clipped by 0 bases and J by 4 bases, with 15 bases between them. There are 16 residues in the CDR3. Germline V gene data show CDR1 as SGHVS and CDR2 as FNYEAQ. Here the CDR3 DNA reads TGTGCCAGCAGCTTAGCGGGGGGGCAGATAGGCACTGAAGCTTTCTTT. Its translation: CASSLAGGQIGTEAFF.

V usage is TRBV15 and J usage is TRBJ1-5; tentatively, D is TRBD1 (6 bases). From germline, CDR1 is LNHNV and CDR2 YYDKDF (reference sequence). CDR3 length: 18 residues. The V gene lost 0 bases and the J gene lost 2 bases, with 17 bases spanning the gap. CDR3 residues: CATSREDFSGAGNQPQHF. CDR3 coding DNA: TGTGCCACCAGCAGAGAGGATTTCTCGGGGGCGGGCAATCAGCCCCAGCATTTT.

The rearrangement joins TRBV18 to TRBJ2-5; D may correspond to TRBD1 or TRBD2 (5 bases each). Germline loops: CDR1 KGHSH, CDR2 LQKENI. V lost 0 bases and J 3 bases, leaving 14 bases between the germline ends. The CDR3 runs to 16 residues. The CDR3, as DNA: TGTGCCAGCTCACCACCGATCGGGGAAGGGGAAGAGACCCAGTACTTC. This translates into CASSPPIGEGEETQYF.

In DNA, the CDR3 is TGCGCCAGCAGCCAAGATGGCCGGAGAAACACCATATATTTT. Residues: CASSQDGRRNTIYF. This chain links TRBV4-1 with TRBJ1-3; D uncertain. The germline V and J ends were trimmed by 0 bases and 5 bases, with 8 bases remaining between them. From germline, CDR1 is MGHRA and CDR2 YSYEKL. This CDR3 has 14 amino acids.

This chain's CDR3 is CASSQGVNQPQHF. The DNA of the CDR3 is TGCGCCAGCAGCCAAGGCGTAAATCAGCCCCAGCATTTT. The chain has TRBV4-1 and TRBJ1-5; unclear D gene. Per germline, CDR1 MGHRA and CDR2 YSYEKL. V gave up 1 base and J gave up 4 bases, with 5 bases separating them. The CDR3 is 13 amino acids.

The V call is TRBV25-1, the J call TRBJ1-3, with a possible D match to TRBD1 (6 bases). The CDR3 contains 17 residues. CDR1 MGHDK and CDR2 SYGVNS come from the germline V gene. Trimming left V 1 base short and J 1 base short, with 14 bases between. In DNA form, the CDR3 reads TGTGCCAGCAGTGAATGGGGGCAGGGGAGGTCTGGAAACACCATATATTTT. It translates to CASSEWGQGRSGNTIYF.

This rearrangement joins TRBV27 to TRBJ2-7; D gene ambiguous. CDR3 length equals 13 residues. The germline V gene has CDR1 MNHEY and CDR2 SMNVEV (reference sequence). Between the trimmed V and J ends, which lost 4 bases and 0 bases, there was a span of 7 bases. The CDR3 sequence: CASSSSGSYEQYF. The CDR3 DNA follows: TGTGCCAGCAGTTCCTCAGGCTCCTACGAGCAGTACTTC.

V gene TRBV18 combines with J gene TRBJ2-3, with 11 bases matching TRBD2. J was trimmed by 1 base and V by 6 bases; bases with no gene match: 3. This CDR3 region has 15 residues. Germline-derived CDR1 and CDR2 are KGHSH and LQKENI. The DNA of the CDR3 is TGTGCCAGCTCGTTAGCGGGGGGGCGCACAGATACGCAGTATTTT. The encoded protein is CASSLAGGRTDTQYF.